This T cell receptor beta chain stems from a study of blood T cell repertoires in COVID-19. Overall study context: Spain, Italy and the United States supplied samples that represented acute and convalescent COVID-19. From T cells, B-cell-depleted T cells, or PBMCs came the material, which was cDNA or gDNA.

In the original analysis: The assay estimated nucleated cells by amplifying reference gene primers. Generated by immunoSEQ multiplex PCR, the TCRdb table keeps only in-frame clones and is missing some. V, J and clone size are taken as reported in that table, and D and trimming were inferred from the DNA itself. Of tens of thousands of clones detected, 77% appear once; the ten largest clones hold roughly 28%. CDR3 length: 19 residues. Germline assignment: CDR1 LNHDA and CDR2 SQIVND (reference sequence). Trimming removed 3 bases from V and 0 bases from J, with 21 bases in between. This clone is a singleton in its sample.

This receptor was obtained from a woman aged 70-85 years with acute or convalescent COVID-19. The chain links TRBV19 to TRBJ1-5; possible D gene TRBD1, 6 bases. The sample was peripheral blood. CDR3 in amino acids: CASSMIPGGAGYSNQPQHF. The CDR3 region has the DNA TGTGCCAGTAGTATGATTCCGGGGGGGGCTGGCTATAGCAATCAGCCCCAGCATTTT.